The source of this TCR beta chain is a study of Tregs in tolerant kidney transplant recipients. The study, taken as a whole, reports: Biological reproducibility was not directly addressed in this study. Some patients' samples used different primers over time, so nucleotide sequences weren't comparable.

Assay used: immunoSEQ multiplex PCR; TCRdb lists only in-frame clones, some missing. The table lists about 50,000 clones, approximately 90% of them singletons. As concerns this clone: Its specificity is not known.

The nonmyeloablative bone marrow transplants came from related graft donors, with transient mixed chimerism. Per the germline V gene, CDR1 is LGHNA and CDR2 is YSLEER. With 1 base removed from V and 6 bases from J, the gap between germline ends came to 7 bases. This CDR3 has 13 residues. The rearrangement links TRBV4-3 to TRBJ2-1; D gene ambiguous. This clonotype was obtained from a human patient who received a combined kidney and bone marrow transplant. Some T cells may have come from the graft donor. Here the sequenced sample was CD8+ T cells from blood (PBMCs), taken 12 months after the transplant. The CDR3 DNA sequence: TGCGCCAGCAGCCAAGGACTTTTCAATGAGCAGTTCTTC. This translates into CASSQGLFNEQFF.